The clone carrying this TCR beta chain appeared many times. A single record per CDR3 protein comes from TCRdb applying MiXCR to the reads. The repertoire holds some 150,000 distinct CDR3 sequences, with 23% as singletons. The CDR3 loop spans 15 amino acids. Trimming at V came to 5 bases and at J to 4 bases, leaving 8 bases not matched to a gene. The V gene's germline CDR1 is SGHTA and CDR2 FQGNSA. This record belongs to a study of T cell repertoires in cytomegalovirus infection. This sequence joins TRBV7-2 and TRBJ1-2; 9 positions agree with TRBD1. Material for sequencing was PBMCs. The clonotype was recovered from a human donor in good health (CMV status not recorded). Some clones in this sample may be carry-over from other donors' samples. The CDR3 loop reads CASSIRDRELYGYTF. The DNA for the CDR3 is TGTGCCAGCAGCATCCGGGACAGGGAACTCTATGGCTACACCTTC.